This entry lists 30 T cell receptor beta chains sequenced from one sample in a study of T cell clonality in common variable immunodeficiency. Here immunoSEQ multiplex PCR was the method, and the copy in TCRdb shows in-frame clones only, minus some. This sample comprises roughly 52,000 clones, none seen once only. Material: peripheral blood mononuclear cells. The receptor set was obtained from a person aged 18 to 75 in good health.

There are many counts of this clone. The missing CDR3 end, 3 residues past where the read stops, is filled in from the germline J gene. The rearrangement joins TRBV6-2 or TRBV6-3 to TRBJ2-6; D unclear. V was shortened by 7 bases and J by 0 bases, with 13 bases between the two germline ends. From germline, CDR1 is MNHEY and CDR2 SVGEGT. CDR3 length: 16 residues. Partial CDR3 DNA: TGTGCCAGCACCCCGCGTAAACCCTCTGGGGCCAACGTC. Amino acid sequence: CASTPRKPSGANV. The entire CDR3 sequence reads CASTPRKPSGANVLTF.

Remarks on this clone: A read error may produce the germline difference seen at one junction end. The sequence runs out 3 residues before the end of the CDR3; the remainder is reconstructed from the germline J gene. The rearrangement uses TRBV11-2 and TRBJ1-4; D uncertain. This CDR3 is 15 amino acids long. Germline values: CDR1 SGHAT, CDR2 FQNNGV. CDR3 in amino acids: CAGSLGLVGNEKLFF. The sequenced CDR3 bases are TGTGCCGGCAGCTTAGGATTGGTCGGGAATGAAAAA.

Comment on this clone: The read ends 3 residues before the CDR3 terminus; that terminus is restored from the germline J gene. The V call is TRBV5-1, the J call TRBJ2-3; D gene ambiguous. The length of the CDR3 is 13 residues. The V gene's germline CDR1 is SGHRS and CDR2 YFSETQ. This chain's CDR3 is CASSLWLQETQYF. CDR3 bases read: TGCGCCAGCAGCTTGTGGCTCCAAGAGACG.

There are a few counts of this clone. The read terminates 3 residues ahead of where the CDR3 ends, so the germline J gene completes it. V usage is TRBV18 and J usage is TRBJ1-1; tentative D call: TRBD1 (5 bases). The CDR3 totals 14 residues. Germline CDR1 KGHSH, CDR2 LQKENI. Trimming shortened V by 2 bases and J by 7 bases, and 14 bases separated the two germline ends. CDR3 protein: CASSPISRANEAFF. The part of the CDR3 DNA that was read is TGTGCCAGCTCACCAATTAGCAGGGCGAATGAA. The whole variable domain, remainder taken from reference TRBV18 and TRBJ1-1, is NAGVMQNPRHLVRRRGQEARLRCSPMKGHSHVYWYRQLPEEGLKFMVYLQKENIIDESGMPKERFSAEFPKEGPSILRIQQVVRGDSAAYFCASSPISRANEAFFGQGTRLTVV.

The sample holds many counts of this clone. The CDR3 goes on 3 residues after the read ends, and that part is filled in from the germline J gene. The V call is TRBV5-1, the J call TRBJ2-7, with D maybe TRBD1 (5 bases). V lost 2 bases and J 3 bases, leaving 6 bases between the germline ends. This CDR3 spans 12 amino acids. From germline, CDR1 is SGHRS and CDR2 YFSETQ. The CDR3 DNA, read in part, is TGCGCCAGCAGCTTTGACAGCTACGAG. Encoded protein: CASSFDSYE. The full CDR3 protein is CASSFDSYEQYF.

This clone was seen more than once but under ten times. Read data end 3 residues before the CDR3 end; the end is taken from the germline J gene. This chain links TRBV7-9 with TRBJ1-4, with D possibly matching TRBD1 (5 bases). Germline CDR1 and CDR2: SEHNR and FQNEAQ (reference sequence). The CDR3 has 15 amino acids. This CDR3 reads CASSQQDQIRSPLFF. Incomplete CDR3 DNA: TGTGCCAGCAGCCAACAGGACCAAATTCGATCACCA.

Concerning this clone itself: The read halts 3 residues ahead of the CDR3 end, with the missing end drawn from the germline J gene. The chain recombines TRBV19 with TRBJ1-1; the D is unclear. Trimming took 2 bases from V and 5 from J, leaving 18 bases between them. Germline CDR1 LNHDA, CDR2 SQIVND (reference sequence). The CDR3 totals 16 residues. The sequenced part of the CDR3 DNA is TGTGCCAGTAGTATATTTCTCGTCGGGCGGGCAACTGAA. The encoded protein is CASSIFLVGRATE. In full, the CDR3 is CASSIFLVGRATEAFF. The full variable domain, its missing parts supplied by reference TRBV19 and TRBJ1-1, is DGGITQSPKYLFRKEGQNVTLSCEQNLNHDAMYWYRQDPGQGLRLIYYSQIVNDFQKGDIAEGYSVSREKKESFPLTVTSAQKNPTAFYLCASSIFLVGRATEAFFGQGTRLTVV.

In this sample, this clone turned up many times. The CDR3 sequence is CAWSKGSYTEAFF. Incomplete CDR3 DNA: TGTGCCTGGAGTAAGGGCAGTTACACTGAA. This rearrangement joins TRBV30 to TRBJ1-1; D unclear. The read terminates 3 residues before the CDR3 end, so the remaining end is supplied by the germline J gene. Deletions cut 2 bases from V and 3 bases from J, with 10 bases between. Per the germline V gene, CDR1 is GTSNPN and CDR2 is SVGIG (reference sequence). This CDR3 is built from 13 residues. The variable domain in full, with the rest retrieved from reference TRBV30 and TRBJ1-1, is SQTIHQWPATLVQPVGSPLSLECTVEGTSNPNLYWYRQAAGRGLQLLFYSVGIGQISSEVPQNLSASRPQDRQFILSSKKLLLSDSGFYLCAWSKGSYTEAFFGQGTRLTVV.

This clone was observed many times. The read is 3 residues too short to cover the CDR3 end, so that end is filled in from the germline J gene. V gene TRBV2 combines with J gene TRBJ2-7; D remains unclear. The CDR3 length is 13 residues. Trimming left V 7 bases short and J 0 bases short, with 10 bases between. The germline V gene encodes CDR1 SNHLY and CDR2 FYNNEI. This CDR3 reads CASTLQPSYEQYF. Incomplete CDR3 DNA: TGTGCCAGCACGTTACAGCCCTCCTACGAG. The full variable domain, its missing parts supplied by reference TRBV2 and TRBJ2-7, is EPEVTQTPSHQVTQMGQEVILRCVPISNHLYFYWYRQILGQKVEFLVSFYNNEISEKSEIFDDQFSVERPDGSNFTLKIRSTKLEDSAMYFCASTLQPSYEQYFGPGTRLTVT.

This clone has ten or more counts. The sequence runs out 3 residues before the end of the CDR3; the remainder is reconstructed from the germline J gene. The chain combines TRBV7-2 with TRBJ1-2, with D possibly being TRBD1 (5 bases). The germline gives CDR1 SGHTA, CDR2 FQGNSA. There are 11 residues in the CDR3. The V end lost 9 bases, the J end lost 6 bases, and 11 bases lay between the germline ends. CDR3 DNA, as far as it was read: TGTGCCAGTCAGGGCTACGATGGC. Translated: CASQGYDG. The entire CDR3 reads CASQGYDGYTF.

This clone was seen many times. The read stops 3 residues short of the end of the CDR3; the missing end is completed from the germline J gene. The chain carries TRBV4-1 and TRBJ2-5; 11 nucleotides align to TRBD2. J lost 7 bases, V lost 3 bases, and 10 bases had no gene match. Germline V gene data show CDR1 as MGHRA and CDR2 as YSYEKL. The CDR3 loop spans 16 amino acids. CDR3 amino acids: CASSQSSGRALVTQYF. The CDR3 DNA, read in part, is TGCGCCAGCAGCCAGAGTAGCGGGAGGGCCCTGGTGACC.

In this sample, this clone turned up many times. The CDR3 end is not reached by the read, which stops 3 residues before it; the germline J gene fills it in. The chain couples TRBV5-1 to TRBJ2-2; D possibly corresponds to TRBD1 (6 bases). Trimming removed 3 bases from V and 5 bases from J, with 11 bases in between. In germline, CDR1 is SGHRS, CDR2 YFSETQ. The CDR3 is 14 amino acids. The CDR3 bases that were read are TGCGCCAGCAGCTCCCAGGGGCCAACCGGGGAG. It codes for CASSSQGPTGE. The whole CDR3 sequence reads CASSSQGPTGELFF.

This clone was counted only a few times. The missing CDR3 end, 3 residues past where the read stops, is filled in from the germline J gene. The chain carries TRBV18 and TRBJ2-2; TRBD2 matches at 8 bases. Per germline, CDR1 KGHSH and CDR2 LQKENI. CDR3 length equals 13 residues. CDR3 loop: CASSQGAGEKLFF. The DNA read from the CDR3 is TGTGCCAGCTCACAGGGAGCGGGGGAAAAG.

This clone has ten or more counts. Coverage ceases 3 residues before the CDR3 finishes, and the germline J gene fills in the end. The genes are TRBV10-3 and TRBJ1-2; a possible D gene is TRBD1 (6 bases). Germline CDR1 reads ENHRY; CDR2 reads SYGVKD. This CDR3 has 16 residues. This CDR3 is CAISELRSGDGYGYTF. The sequenced CDR3 bases are TGTGCCATCAGTGAGCTTAGGTCAGGGGATGGTTACGGC.

In its sample, this clone was seen many times. The read terminates 3 residues ahead of where the CDR3 ends, so the germline J gene completes it. The chain couples TRBV5-6 to TRBJ2-3; the D is unclear. V lost 0 bases and J 0 bases, leaving 5 bases between the germline ends. CDR1 and CDR2 from the germline V gene are SGHDT and YYEEEE. The CDR3 covers 14 residues. The sequenced part of the CDR3 DNA is TGTGCCAGCAGCTTGGGGCCCAGCACAGATACG. Protein sequence: CASSLGPSTDT. The entire CDR3 protein reads CASSLGPSTDTQYF.

In this sample, this clone turned up many times. The sequenced CDR3 bases are TGTGCCAGCAGTTCGGCCGACTATGAG. Protein sequence: CASSSADYE. The CDR3, in full, reads CASSSADYEQFF. This chain uses TRBV6-2 or TRBV6-3 with TRBJ2-1; the D is unclear. The read stops 3 residues short of the end of the CDR3; the missing end is completed from the germline J gene. Germline-derived CDR1 and CDR2 are MNHEY and SVGEGT. V gave up 4 bases and J gave up 8 bases, with 9 bases separating them. The CDR3 is made up of 12 amino acids.

This clone was seen at least ten times. The read ends 3 residues early relative to the CDR3; the germline J gene fills the gap. The chain carries TRBV29-1 and TRBJ2-7; 11 nucleotides match TRBD2. Germline V CDR1 and CDR2: SQVTM, ANQGSEA. V dropped 7 bases and J dropped 1; count of bases not matched to a gene: 6. The CDR3 covers 14 residues. CDR3 bases read: TGCAGCGCTACCGGGACTAGCGGTTCCTACGAG. This translates into CSATGTSGSYE. The full CDR3 protein is CSATGTSGSYEQYF.

Comment on this clone: The CDR3 goes on 3 residues after the read ends, and that part is filled in from the germline J gene. J is TRBJ1-2 and V is TRBV18, with D uncertain. This CDR3 is built from 17 residues. The germline CDR1 and CDR2 sequences are KGHSH and LQKENI. The covered CDR3 bases are TGTGCCAGCTCACCGGGCGGCCTAGCGGGATCCTACAATGAC. Translating it yields CASSPGGLAGSYND. The full CDR3 sequence reads CASSPGGLAGSYNDYTF.

As for this clone: The sequenced fragment ends 3 residues before the CDR3 boundary, so the rest is inferred from the germline J gene. The chain couples TRBV7-9 to TRBJ1-1; 7 nucleotides align to TRBD1. The CDR3 extends over 13 amino acids. CDR1 and CDR2 (germline): SEHNR, FQNEAQ (reference sequence). V trimming: 5 bases; J trimming: 2 bases; junction bases outside the gene matches: 2. The CDR3 loop is CASSRQGNTEAFF. Incomplete CDR3 DNA: TGTGCCAGCAGCAGACAGGGTAACACTGAA.

At least ten counts were recorded for this clone. The read is 3 residues too short to cover the CDR3 end, so that end is filled in from the germline J gene. This sequence joins TRBV20-1 and TRBJ2-3; 16 bases agree with TRBD2. This CDR3 contains 16 residues. Germline CDR1 and CDR2: DFQATT and SNEGSKA (reference sequence). The trim removed 6 bases at V and 4 bases at J, leaving 7 bases unmatched. CDR3 protein: CSAAGLAGGEADTQYF. The covered CDR3 bases are TGCAGTGCCGCGGGACTAGCGGGAGGGGAGGCAGATACG.

The table lists this clone with many counts. The read ends 3 residues early relative to the CDR3; the germline J gene fills the gap. The V gene is TRBV10-3, the J gene TRBJ2-7; 9 bases map to TRBD2. Germline V gene lookup returns CDR1 ENHRY and CDR2 SYGVKD. The V gene end was trimmed by 3 bases and the J gene end by 2 bases; junction bases not matched to a gene: 5. This CDR3 comprises 15 residues. The part of the CDR3 DNA that was read is TGTGCCATCAGTGATGTGTCTAGCGGGACCTACGAG. Translating gives CAISDVSSGTYE. Given in full, the CDR3 is CAISDVSSGTYEQYF.

This clone was seen many times. Read sequence stops 3 residues before the CDR3 end, and the germline J gene provides the missing end. The chain employs TRBV6-2 or TRBV6-3 and TRBJ2-3; a weak D match, TRBD2 (6 bases). Germline-derived CDR1 and CDR2 are MNHEY and SVGEGT. Trimming stripped 7 bases from V and 4 bases from J, with 12 bases between. The length of the CDR3 is 13 residues. The sequenced part of the CDR3 DNA is TGTGCCAGCACGTTAGGAGGGGCAGATACG. Translating it yields CASTLGGADT. The entire CDR3 protein reads CASTLGGADTQYF.

At least ten counts were recorded for this clone. The CDR3 extends 3 residues past the end of the read, so its final part is completed from the germline J gene. The chain is built from TRBV29-1 and TRBJ2-3, with 8 nucleotides matching TRBD1. Trimming removed 2 bases from V and 3 bases from J; junction bases left unmatched: 7. From germline, CDR1 is SQVTM and CDR2 ANQGSEA. This CDR3 comprises 15 residues. The CDR3 bases that were read are TGCAGCGTTGAAACAAGGACAGGGTTTACAGATACG. It codes for CSVETRTGFTDT. The whole CDR3 protein reads CSVETRTGFTDTQYF.

This clone was counted at least ten times. The read halts 3 residues ahead of the CDR3 end, with the missing end drawn from the germline J gene. The chain uses TRBV6-7 and TRBJ2-1, with 7 bases lining up with TRBD2. TRBV6-7 is known as an ORF, though its function is uncertain. With 6 bases clipped from V and 8 bases from J, the junction kept 10 bases outside the gene matches. The CDR3 totals 14 residues. The CDR3 DNA, read in part, is TGTGCCAGCAGGCCCCTAGCGGTCGCGTATGAG. Translation gives CASRPLAVAYE. The full CDR3 reads CASRPLAVAYEQFF.

This clone was counted at least ten times. The covered CDR3 bases are TGCGCCAGCAGCCAAGCGAGGGGGTTAACAGATACG. Protein product: CASSQARGLTDT. The full-length CDR3 reads as CASSQARGLTDTQYF. This chain uses TRBV4-1 with TRBJ2-3, with a weak D call TRBD1 (6 bases). The read finishes 3 residues shy of the CDR3 end, and the germline J gene is used to complete it. V was shortened by 1 base and J by 3 bases, with 11 bases between the two germline ends. Germline V gene data show CDR1 as MGHRA and CDR2 as YSYEKL. The CDR3 sequence is 15 residues long.

In its sample, this clone was seen a few times. Germline and junction disagree at one end, which may indicate a read error. The DNA ends 3 residues before the CDR3 does, and the rest of the CDR3 is filled in from the germline J gene. The sample holds other DNA sequences that translate to the same CDR3. V and J are TRBV7-9 and TRBJ1-2; a weak D match, TRBD1 (5 bases). The CDR3 spans 12 residues. Germline V gene sequence: CDR1 SEHNR, CDR2 FQNEAQ (reference sequence). The CDR3 region is CASSASKGGYTF. The covered CDR3 bases are TGCGCCAGCAGCGCATCAAAGGGGGGC.

This clone was seen more than once but under ten times. The read gets to within 3 residues of the CDR3 end, and the germline J gene fills in the rest. The chain recombines TRBV30 with TRBJ1-1; weak D call: TRBD1 (5 bases). This CDR3 region has 14 residues. Germline loops: CDR1 GTSNPN, CDR2 SVGIG (reference sequence). The ends were cut back, 2 bases at V and 4 bases at J, with 14 bases in the middle. The CDR3 region is CAWSRGRPGTEAFF. CDR3 DNA (partial): TGTGCCTGGAGTAGGGGCAGACCGGGCACTGAA.

This clone occurred many times. The read ends 3 residues before the CDR3 terminus; that terminus is restored from the germline J gene. The chain joins TRBV5-1 to TRBJ2-5; D gene ambiguous. Deletions cut 0 bases from V and 1 base from J, with 10 bases between. Per germline, CDR1 SGHRS and CDR2 YFSETQ. The CDR3 is 15 residues long. This CDR3 is CASSLGGQVQETQYF. The CDR3 DNA, read in part, is TGCGCCAGCAGCTTGGGAGGTCAGGTCCAAGAGACC.

This clone has just a few counts. The CDR3 protein is CSAREGHTQETQYF. CDR3 DNA, as far as it was read: TGCAGTGCTAGAGAGGGACATACTCAAGAGACG. The chain links TRBV20-1 to TRBJ2-3, with a weak D call TRBD1 (6 bases). The read comes to an end 3 residues before the CDR3 does, leaving the germline J gene to fill in the end. Germline loops: CDR1 DFQATT, CDR2 SNEGSKA (reference sequence). The CDR3 is 14 amino acids.

About this clone itself: The CDR3 end falls 3 residues outside the read, so it is completed with the germline J gene. This chain uses TRBV5-1 with TRBJ1-2, with TRBD1 matching over 8 bases. The CDR3 totals 13 residues. Germline V gene sequence: CDR1 SGHRS, CDR2 YFSETQ. The sequenced part of the CDR3 DNA is TGCGCCAGCAGCTGGGACAGGAGGGGCGGC. This translates into CASSWDRRGG. The whole CDR3 is CASSWDRRGGYTF.